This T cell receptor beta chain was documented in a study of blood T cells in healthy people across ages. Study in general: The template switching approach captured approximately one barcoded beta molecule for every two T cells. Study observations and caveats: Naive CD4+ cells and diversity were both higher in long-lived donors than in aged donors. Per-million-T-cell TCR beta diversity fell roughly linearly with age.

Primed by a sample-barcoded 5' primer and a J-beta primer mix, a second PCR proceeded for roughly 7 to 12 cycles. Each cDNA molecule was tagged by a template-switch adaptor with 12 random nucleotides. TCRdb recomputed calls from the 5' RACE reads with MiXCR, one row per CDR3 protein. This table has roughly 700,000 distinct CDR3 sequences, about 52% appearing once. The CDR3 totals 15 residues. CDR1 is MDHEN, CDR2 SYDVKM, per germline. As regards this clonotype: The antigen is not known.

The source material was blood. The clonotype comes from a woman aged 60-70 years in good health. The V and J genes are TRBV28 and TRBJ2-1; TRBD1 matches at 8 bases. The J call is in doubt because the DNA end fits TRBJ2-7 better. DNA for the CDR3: TGTGCCAGCAAGGTTGGGGACAGGTCCTACAATGAGCAGTACTTC. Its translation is CASKVGDRSYNEQYF.